A single sample is the source of the 19 T cell receptor beta chains below, sequenced in a study of radiation and T cells in renal cell carcinoma. Time point specified: blood 2 weeks post-SBRT. The sample's treatment: 15 Gy SBRT to primary tumor, nephrectomy 4 weeks later. The data were produced by immunoSEQ multiplex PCR, yet TCRdb's version contains in-frame clones alone and is incomplete. This sample has roughly 80,000 clones, with approximately 86% found just once. This material consisted of blood, taken from a patient whose treatment included radiotherapy and nephrectomy. The receptors originated from a woman between 45 and 60 years old with renal cell carcinoma.

This chain joins TRBV27 and TRBJ2-7; 9 nucleotides match TRBD1. The germline V gene encodes CDR1 MNHEY and CDR2 SMNVEV (reference sequence). V lost 8 bases to trimming and J lost 4 bases; unmatched junction nucleotides: 12. The CDR3 runs 15 residues. Written as DNA, the CDR3 is TGTGCCAGCGGACCGACAGGGGGACCTAGGTACGAGCAGTACTTC. Encoded protein: CASGPTGGPRYEQYF.

This clone was seen more than once but under ten times. The V gene is TRBV4-1, the J gene TRBJ1-2; the D is unclear. This CDR3 has 12 residues. V was clipped by 6 bases and J by 4 bases, with 9 bases between them. Per the germline V gene, CDR1 is MGHRA and CDR2 is YSYEKL. CDR3 sequence: CASSSAFYGYTF. The DNA of the CDR3 is TGCGCCAGCAGTAGTGCCTTCTATGGCTACACCTTC.

The chain links TRBV6-1 to TRBJ1-2; D might be TRBD1 (5 bases). V was shortened by 2 bases and J by 4 bases, with 8 bases between the two germline ends. Germline V gives CDR1 MNHNS, CDR2 SASEGT. The length of the CDR3 is 13 residues. The CDR3 reads CASSEQGTYGYTF. The CDR3 DNA reads as TGTGCCAGCAGTGAACAGGGTACCTATGGCTACACCTTC.

This chain uses TRBV9 with TRBJ2-3; unclear D gene. CDR1 is SGDLS and CDR2 is YYNGEE in the germline V gene. The germline V and J ends were trimmed by 0 bases and 5 bases, with 10 bases remaining between them. The CDR3 has 14 amino acids. The chain's CDR3 is CASSVGWRKDTQYF. The DNA for the CDR3 is TGTGCCAGCAGCGTAGGTTGGCGGAAAGATACGCAGTATTTT.

This chain's CDR3 is CASSVERESEAFF. The CDR3 bases are TGTGCCAGCAGCGTAGAGCGGGAATCTGAAGCTTTCTTT. The chain uses TRBV9 and TRBJ1-1; D ambiguous. The CDR3 contains 13 residues. Germline V gene sequence: CDR1 SGDLS, CDR2 YYNGEE. Trimming cost V 0 bases and J 6 bases, with 9 bases left between them.

This sequence joins TRBV15 and TRBJ2-7, with D perhaps matching TRBD1 (6 bases). From germline, CDR1 is LNHNV and CDR2 YYDKDF (reference sequence). With 8 bases removed from V and 0 bases from J, the gap between germline ends came to 8 bases. This CDR3 spans 12 amino acids. Here the CDR3 DNA reads TGTGCCACCCAGGGGAGCTCCTACGAGCAGTACTTC. Translating gives CATQGSSYEQYF.

This sequence joins TRBV13 and TRBJ2-2; D perhaps matches TRBD2 (8 bases). The CDR3 runs to 17 residues. The ends were cut back, 2 bases at V and 6 bases at J, with 19 bases in the middle. Germline V gene lookup returns CDR1 PRHDT and CDR2 FYEKMQ (reference sequence). Written as DNA, the CDR3 is TGTGCCAGCAGCTTACACGGACTAGCAGGGGGGGCCGGGGAGCTGTTTTTT. Translated: CASSLHGLAGGAGELFF.

The genes are TRBV5-1 and TRBJ1-2, with 8 nucleotides matching TRBD1. In germline, CDR1 is SGHRS, CDR2 YFSETQ. After removal of 4 bases from V and 0 bases from J, the junction contained 8 bases not matched to a gene. This CDR3 comprises 16 residues. The CDR3 bases are TGCGCCAGCAGCCCAACAGGACAGGGAGCTAACTATGGCTACACCTTC. Its protein product is CASSPTGQGANYGYTF.

The chain is built from TRBV6-5 and TRBJ1-6; 9 positions match TRBD1. Germline lookup yields CDR1 MNHEY and CDR2 SVGAGI. V trimming: 1 base; J trimming: 6 bases; junction bases outside the gene matches: 1. The CDR3 length is 15 residues. CDR3 protein: CASSYWDRVNSPLHF. CDR3 coding DNA: TGTGCCAGCAGTTACTGGGACAGGGTTAATTCACCCCTCCACTTT.

The chain links TRBV19 to TRBJ1-5, with TRBD1 matching 7 bases. This CDR3 has 15 amino acids. Germline CDR1 is LNHDA and CDR2 is SQIVND (reference sequence). V shed 4 bases and J 5 bases; nucleotides not matched to a gene: 8. CDR3 sequence (DNA): TGTGCCAGTAGTACGACAGGGTGGGGGGATCAGCCCCAGCATTTT. This gives the protein CASSTTGWGDQPQHF.

This clone was counted only a few times. The gene calls are TRBV28 and TRBJ2-1, with D possibly being TRBD2 (6 bases). Between the trimmed V and J ends, which lost 9 bases and 4 bases, there was a span of 19 bases. This CDR3 contains 15 residues. CDR1 and CDR2 (germline): MDHEN, SYDVKM. In DNA, the CDR3 is TGTGCCAGTCAATATTGGACTAAAAGATACAATGAGCAGTTCTTC. Translated: CASQYWTKRYNEQFF.

The V gene is TRBV19, the J gene TRBJ2-1; 8 nucleotides line up with TRBD2. The germline V gene has CDR1 LNHDA and CDR2 SQIVND (reference sequence). The V and J ends lost 2 bases and 6 bases, in that order; junction bases with no gene match: 6. The CDR3 spans 15 residues. The CDR3 spells CASSIREGRGNEQFF. As DNA, the CDR3 is TGTGCCAGTAGTATACGGGAGGGAAGGGGCAATGAGCAGTTCTTC. Complete variable domain (other parts from reference TRBV19 and TRBJ2-1): DGGITQSPKYLFRKEGQNVTLSCEQNLNHDAMYWYRQDPGQGLRLIYYSQIVNDFQKGDIAEGYSVSREKKESFPLTVTSAQKNPTAFYLCASSIREGRGNEQFFGPGTRLTVL.

The count of this clone is one. CDR3 sequence: CASSRDSYQETQYF. The DNA of the CDR3 is TGTGCCAGCAGCCGAGACTCGTACCAAGAGACCCAGTACTTC. The chain uses TRBV7-9 and TRBJ2-5, with no clear D. The CDR3 spans 14 residues. Germline V lookup: CDR1 SEHNR, CDR2 FQNEAQ (reference sequence). V dropped 5 bases and J dropped 0 bases, with 10 bases sitting between them.

This chain joins TRBV11-3 and TRBJ2-5, with a weak D call TRBD2 (6 bases). Germline V gene sequence: CDR1 SGHNT, CDR2 YENEEA. V was trimmed by 5 bases and J by 2 bases, leaving 9 bases between them. This CDR3 contains 13 residues. CDR3 amino acids: CASSGGYQETQYF. In DNA form, the CDR3 reads TGTGCCAGCAGCGGGGGGTATCAAGAGACCCAGTACTTC.

Worth noting for this clone: The junction and the germline gene differ at one end; a read error may be behind it. The chain recombines TRBV2 with TRBJ2-1; D is perhaps TRBD1 (6 bases). Germline-derived CDR1 and CDR2 are SNHLY and FYNNEI. The CDR3 covers 14 residues. CDR3 bases: TGTGCCAGCAATGAACAGGGCACGAACAATGAGCAGTTCTTC. This gives the protein CASNEQGTNNEQFF. Complete variable domain (other parts from reference TRBV2 and TRBJ2-1): EPEVTQTPSHQVTQMGQEVILRCVPISNHLYFYWYRQILGQKVEFLVSFYNNEISEKSEIFDDQFSVERPDGSNFTLKIRSTKLEDSAMYFCASNEQGTNNEQFFGPGTRLTVL.

V usage is TRBV6-4 and J usage is TRBJ2-1; no clear D gene. The CDR3 covers 13 residues. Trimming left V 6 bases short and J 8 bases short, with 14 bases between. CDR1 and CDR2 (germline): MRHNA, SNTAGT. The DNA of the CDR3 is TGTGCCAGCAGCCGAGAGGTGGAAGATGAGCAGTTCTTC. Protein sequence: CASSREVEDEQFF.

This clone was counted only a few times. This chain connects TRBV28 to TRBJ1-5; 10 nucleotides agree with TRBD1. The CDR3 spans 14 residues. Trimming removed 6 bases from V and 2 bases from J; junction bases left unmatched: 1. Germline CDR1 and CDR2: MDHEN and SYDVKM. CDR3 amino acids: CASRDRGGNQPQHF. The CDR3 DNA sequence: TGTGCCAGCAGGGACAGGGGGGGCAATCAGCCCCAGCATTTT.

This clone is a singleton in its sample. The V call is TRBV4-3, the J call TRBJ1-5, with D unclear. Germline assignment: CDR1 LGHNA and CDR2 YSLEER. Deletions cut 0 bases from V and 5 bases from J, with 11 bases between. The CDR3 length is 15 residues. CDR3 in amino acids: CASSQDLGIHQPQHF. CDR3 nucleotides: TGCGCCAGCAGCCAAGATCTAGGGATCCATCAGCCCCAGCATTTT.

This clone was counted only a few times. The V gene is TRBV5-1, the J gene TRBJ1-1; D remains ambiguous. The germline CDR1 and CDR2 sequences are SGHRS and YFSETQ. This CDR3 has 13 amino acids. The germline V and J ends were trimmed by 0 bases and 6 bases, with 9 bases remaining between them. The CDR3 nucleotides are TGCGCCAGCAGCTTGGGACGGGGTGCTGAAGCTTTCTTT. Translating it yields CASSLGRGAEAFF.